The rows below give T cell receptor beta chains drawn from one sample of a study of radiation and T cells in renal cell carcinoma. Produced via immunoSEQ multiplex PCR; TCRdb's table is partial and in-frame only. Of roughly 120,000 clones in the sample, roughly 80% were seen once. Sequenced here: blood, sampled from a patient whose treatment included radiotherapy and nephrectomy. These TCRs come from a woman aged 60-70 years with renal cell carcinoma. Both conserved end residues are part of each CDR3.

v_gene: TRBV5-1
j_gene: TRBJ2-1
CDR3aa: CASRGLAGYNEQFF

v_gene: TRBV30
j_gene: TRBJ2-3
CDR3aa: CAWRIAGSDTQYF

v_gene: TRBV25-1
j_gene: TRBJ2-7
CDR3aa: CASSAPTGQGSYEQYF

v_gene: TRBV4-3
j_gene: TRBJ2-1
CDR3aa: CASSQDGPSPHNEQFF

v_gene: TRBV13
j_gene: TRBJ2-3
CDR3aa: CASSSPGAYTDTQYF

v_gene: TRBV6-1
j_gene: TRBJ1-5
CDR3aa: CASSEAFNQPQHF

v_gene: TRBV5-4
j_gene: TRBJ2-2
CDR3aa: CASSQAGSGELFF

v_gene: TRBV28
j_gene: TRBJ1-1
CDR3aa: CASSLPDLNTEAFF

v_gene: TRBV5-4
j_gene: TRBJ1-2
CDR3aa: CASTWTGPNYGYTF

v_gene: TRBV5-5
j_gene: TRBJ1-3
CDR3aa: CASSLQLPGAGDTIYF

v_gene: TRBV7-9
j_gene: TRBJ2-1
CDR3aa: CASSPLGGFWSSYNEQFF

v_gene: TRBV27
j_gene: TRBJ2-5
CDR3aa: CASGQGVETQYF

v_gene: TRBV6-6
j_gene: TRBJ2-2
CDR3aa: CASSYGHPLNTGELFF